This record looks at one T cell receptor beta chain sequence and its context. What it binds is unknown. The sample belongs to a study of shared clonotypes between healthy human individuals. Across the whole study: Each donor's CD4 naive and CD4 memory cells filled three plates apiece, CD8 naive two, and CD8 memory one.

Repertoires were generated with immunoSEQ multiplex PCR, while TCRdb's copy carries only in-frame clones and drops some. The table records around 510,000 clones, approximately 95% of them present only once. The germline V gene has CDR1 LGHNA and CDR2 YNFKEQ. Trimming pared 3 bases from V and 4 bases from J, leaving 16 bases between. The CDR3 runs to 16 residues. Overall study findings and caveats: In a handful of donors, around 5.5% of naive CD4 clonotypes appeared in common. Non-shared clonotypes had lower generation probabilities than clonotypes shared by all four sorted-subset donors.

Sequencing was carried out using naive CD4+ T cells sorted from blood. Subset noted: CD45RA+ positively selected. The source of this sequence is a woman aged 25 to 45 in good health. The V gene is TRBV4-2, the J gene TRBJ2-1; TRBD2 is a possible D gene (6 bases). CDR3 in amino acids: CASSQEIAVRYNEQFF. CDR3 in DNA: TGTGCCAGCAGCCAGGAAATAGCGGTCAGGTACAATGAGCAGTTCTTC.